This section outlines one TCR beta chain sequence together with its context. Its matching antigen is unknown. The sample is drawn from a study of T cell repertoires and HLA-DP antigens. CDR1 and CDR2 from the germline V gene are MNHEY and SMNVEV (reference sequence). Trimming took 0 bases from V and 2 from J, leaving 8 bases between them. The CDR3 has 16 residues. Libraries were prepared by immunoSEQ multiplex PCR; TCRdb keeps only in-frame clonotypes and omits some of them. In the table there are around 100,000 clones, almost 95% of which are singletons. The source of this sequence is a woman aged 18-35 years in good health and CMV-seronegative. The sample comprised CD4+ T cells from PBMCs. This chain connects TRBV27 to TRBJ2-6; possibly TRBD1 for D (5 bases). The CDR3 protein is CASSLSSRAGANVLTF. The DNA of the CDR3 is TGTGCCAGCAGTTTATCGAGCAGGGCTGGGGCCAACGTCCTGACTTTC.